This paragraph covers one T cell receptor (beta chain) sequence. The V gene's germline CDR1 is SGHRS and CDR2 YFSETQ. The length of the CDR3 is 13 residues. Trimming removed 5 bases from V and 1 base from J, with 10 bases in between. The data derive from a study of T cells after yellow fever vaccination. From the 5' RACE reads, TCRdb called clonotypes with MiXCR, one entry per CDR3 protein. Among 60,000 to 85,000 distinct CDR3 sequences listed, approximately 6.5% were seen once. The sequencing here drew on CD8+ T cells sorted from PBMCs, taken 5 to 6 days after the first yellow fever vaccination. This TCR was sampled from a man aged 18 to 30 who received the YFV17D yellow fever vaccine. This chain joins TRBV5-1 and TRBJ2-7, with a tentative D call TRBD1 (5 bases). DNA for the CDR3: TGCGCCAGCAGTAAGACAGAGTCCTACGAGCAGTACTTC. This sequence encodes CASSKTESYEQYF.